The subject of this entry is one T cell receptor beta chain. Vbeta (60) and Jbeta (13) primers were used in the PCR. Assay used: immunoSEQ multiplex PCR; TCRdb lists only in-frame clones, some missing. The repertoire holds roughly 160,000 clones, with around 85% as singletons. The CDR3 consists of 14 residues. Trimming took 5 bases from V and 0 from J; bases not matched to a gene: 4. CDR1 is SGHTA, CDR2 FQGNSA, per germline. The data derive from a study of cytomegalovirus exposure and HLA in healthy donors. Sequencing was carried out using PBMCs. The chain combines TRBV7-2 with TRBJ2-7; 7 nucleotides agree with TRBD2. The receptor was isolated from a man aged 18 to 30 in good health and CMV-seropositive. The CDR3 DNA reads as TGTGCCAGCAGCCGCGGGGGTAGCTCCTACGAGCAGTACTTC. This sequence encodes CASSRGGSSYEQYF.